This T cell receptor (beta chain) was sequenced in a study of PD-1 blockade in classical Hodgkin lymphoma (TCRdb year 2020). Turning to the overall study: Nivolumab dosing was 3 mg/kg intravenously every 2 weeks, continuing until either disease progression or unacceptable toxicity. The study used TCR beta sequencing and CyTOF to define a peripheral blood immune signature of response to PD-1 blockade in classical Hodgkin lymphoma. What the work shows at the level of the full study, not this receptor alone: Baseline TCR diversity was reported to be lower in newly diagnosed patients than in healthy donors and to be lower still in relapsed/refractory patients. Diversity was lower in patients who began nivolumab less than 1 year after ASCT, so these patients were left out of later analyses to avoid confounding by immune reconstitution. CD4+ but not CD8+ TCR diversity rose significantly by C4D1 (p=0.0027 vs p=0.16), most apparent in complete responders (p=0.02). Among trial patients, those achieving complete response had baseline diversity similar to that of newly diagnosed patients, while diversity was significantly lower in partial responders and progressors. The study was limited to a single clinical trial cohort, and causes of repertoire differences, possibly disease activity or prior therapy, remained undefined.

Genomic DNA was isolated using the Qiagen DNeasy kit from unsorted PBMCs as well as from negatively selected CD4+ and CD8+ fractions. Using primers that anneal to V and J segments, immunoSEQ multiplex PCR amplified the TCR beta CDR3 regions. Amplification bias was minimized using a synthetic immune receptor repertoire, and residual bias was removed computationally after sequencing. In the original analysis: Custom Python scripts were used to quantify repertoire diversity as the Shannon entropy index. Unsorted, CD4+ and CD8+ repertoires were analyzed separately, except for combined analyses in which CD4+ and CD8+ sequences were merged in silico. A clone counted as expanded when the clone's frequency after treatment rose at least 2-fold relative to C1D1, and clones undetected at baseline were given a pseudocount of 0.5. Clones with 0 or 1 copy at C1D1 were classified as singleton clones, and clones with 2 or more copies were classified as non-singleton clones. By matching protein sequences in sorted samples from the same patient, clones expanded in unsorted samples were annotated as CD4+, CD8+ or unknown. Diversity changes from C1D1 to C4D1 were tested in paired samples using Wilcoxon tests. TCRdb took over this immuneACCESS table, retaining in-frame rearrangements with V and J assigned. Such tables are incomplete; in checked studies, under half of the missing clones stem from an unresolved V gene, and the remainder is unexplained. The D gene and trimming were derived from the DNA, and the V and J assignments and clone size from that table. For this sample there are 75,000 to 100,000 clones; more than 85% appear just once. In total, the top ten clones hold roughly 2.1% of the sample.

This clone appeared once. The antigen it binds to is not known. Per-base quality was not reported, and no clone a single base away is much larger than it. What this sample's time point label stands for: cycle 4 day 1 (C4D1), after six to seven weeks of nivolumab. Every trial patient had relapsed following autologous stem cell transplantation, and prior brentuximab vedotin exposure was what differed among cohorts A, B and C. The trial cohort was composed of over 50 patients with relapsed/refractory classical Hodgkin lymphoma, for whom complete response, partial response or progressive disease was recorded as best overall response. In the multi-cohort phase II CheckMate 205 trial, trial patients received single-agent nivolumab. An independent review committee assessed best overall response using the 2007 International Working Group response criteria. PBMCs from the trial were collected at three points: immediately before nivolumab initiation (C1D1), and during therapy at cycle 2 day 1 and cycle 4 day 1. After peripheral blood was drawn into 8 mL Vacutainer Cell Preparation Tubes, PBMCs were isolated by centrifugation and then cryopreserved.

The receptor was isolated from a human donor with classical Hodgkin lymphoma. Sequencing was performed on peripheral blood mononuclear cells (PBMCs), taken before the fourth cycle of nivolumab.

Read as DNA, the sequence is TGTGCCAGCAGTGAGTTCAGTACAGATACGCAGTATTTT. It is translated as CASSEFSTDTQYF. The chain links TRBV25-1 with TRBJ2-3, with the identity of the D gene unclear. Relative to germline, V is 3 bases shorter and J is 3 bases shorter, with 7 bases between their ends. CDR3 length: 13 amino acids, cysteine to phenylalanine. Here the CDR3 DNA is all that survives: 39 bases in frame from base 1. CDR1 and CDR2 (MGHDK, SYGVNS) derive from the germline V gene. The CDR3 plus the reference TRBV25-1 and TRBJ2-3 genes for the other parts give the full variable domain: EADIYQTPRYLVIGTGKKITLECSQTMGHDKMYWYQQDPGMELHLIHYSYGVNSTEKGDLSSESTVSRIRTEHFPLTLESARPSHTSQYLCASSEFSTDTQYFGPGTRLTVL.